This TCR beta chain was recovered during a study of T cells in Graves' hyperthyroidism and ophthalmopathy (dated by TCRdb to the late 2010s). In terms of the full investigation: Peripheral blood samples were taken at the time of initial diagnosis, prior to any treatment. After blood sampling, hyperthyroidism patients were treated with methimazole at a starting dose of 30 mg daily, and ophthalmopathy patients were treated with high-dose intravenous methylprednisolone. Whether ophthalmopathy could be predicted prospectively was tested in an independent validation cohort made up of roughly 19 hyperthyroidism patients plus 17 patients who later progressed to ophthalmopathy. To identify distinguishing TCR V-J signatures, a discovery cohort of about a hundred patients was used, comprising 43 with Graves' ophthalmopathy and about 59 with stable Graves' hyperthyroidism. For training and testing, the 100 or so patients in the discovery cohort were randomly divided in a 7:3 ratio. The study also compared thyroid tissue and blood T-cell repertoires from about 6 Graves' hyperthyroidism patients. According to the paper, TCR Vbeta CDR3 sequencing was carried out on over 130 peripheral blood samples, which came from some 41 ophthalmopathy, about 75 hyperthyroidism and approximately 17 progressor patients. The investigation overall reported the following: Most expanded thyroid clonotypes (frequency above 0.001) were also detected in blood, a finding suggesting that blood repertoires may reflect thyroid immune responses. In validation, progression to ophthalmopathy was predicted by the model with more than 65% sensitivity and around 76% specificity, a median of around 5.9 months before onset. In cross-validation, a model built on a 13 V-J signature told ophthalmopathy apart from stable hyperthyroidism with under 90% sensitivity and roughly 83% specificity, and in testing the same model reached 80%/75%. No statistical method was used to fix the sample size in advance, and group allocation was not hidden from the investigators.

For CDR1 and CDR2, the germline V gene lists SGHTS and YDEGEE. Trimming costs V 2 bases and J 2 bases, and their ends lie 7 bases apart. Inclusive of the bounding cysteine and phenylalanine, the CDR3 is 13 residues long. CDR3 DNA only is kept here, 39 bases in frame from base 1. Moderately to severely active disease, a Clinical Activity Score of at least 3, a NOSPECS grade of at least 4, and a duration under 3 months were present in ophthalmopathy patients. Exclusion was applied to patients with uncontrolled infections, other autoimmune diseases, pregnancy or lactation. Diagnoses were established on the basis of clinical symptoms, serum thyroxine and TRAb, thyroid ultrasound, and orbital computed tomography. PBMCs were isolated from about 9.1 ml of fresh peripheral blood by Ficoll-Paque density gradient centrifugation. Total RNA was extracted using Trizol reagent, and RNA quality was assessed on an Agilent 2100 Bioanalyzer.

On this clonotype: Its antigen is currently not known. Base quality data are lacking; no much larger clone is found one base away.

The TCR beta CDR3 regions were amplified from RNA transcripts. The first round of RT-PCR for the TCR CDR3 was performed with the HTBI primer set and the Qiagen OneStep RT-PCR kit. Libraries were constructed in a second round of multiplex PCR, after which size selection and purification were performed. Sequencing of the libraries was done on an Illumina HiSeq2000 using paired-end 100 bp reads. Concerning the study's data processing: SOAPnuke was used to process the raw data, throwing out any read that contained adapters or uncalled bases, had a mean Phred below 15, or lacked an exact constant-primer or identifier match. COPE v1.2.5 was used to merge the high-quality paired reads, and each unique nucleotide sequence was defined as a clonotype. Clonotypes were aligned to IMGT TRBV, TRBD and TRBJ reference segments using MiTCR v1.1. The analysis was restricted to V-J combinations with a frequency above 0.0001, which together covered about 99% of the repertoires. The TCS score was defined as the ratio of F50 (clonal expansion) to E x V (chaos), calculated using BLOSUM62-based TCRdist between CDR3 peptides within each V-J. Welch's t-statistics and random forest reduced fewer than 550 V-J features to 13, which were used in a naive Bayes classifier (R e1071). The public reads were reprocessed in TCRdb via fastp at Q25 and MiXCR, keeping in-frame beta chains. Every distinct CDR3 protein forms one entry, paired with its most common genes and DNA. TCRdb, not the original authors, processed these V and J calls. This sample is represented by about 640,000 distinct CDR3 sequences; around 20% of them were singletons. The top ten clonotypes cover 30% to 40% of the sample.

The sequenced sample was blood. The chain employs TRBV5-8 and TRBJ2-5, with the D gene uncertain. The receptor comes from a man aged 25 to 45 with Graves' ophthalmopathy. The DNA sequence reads TGTGCCAGCAGCTTTAACGGACAAGAGACCCAGTACTTC. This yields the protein CASSFNGQETQYF.